This T cell receptor beta chain was captured by sequencing in a study of blood T cell repertoires in COVID-19. Across the whole study: Both acute and convalescent COVID-19 samples were obtained from the United States, Italy and Spain. PBMCs, B-cell-depleted T cells, or T cells were the source of the cDNA or gDNA that made up the material.

How the authors handled the data: The authors estimated nucleated cell counts from reference gene primer amplification. The table came from immunoSEQ multiplex PCR; TCRdb's copy has only in-frame clones and leaves some out. Clonal size and the V and J genes are those of that table, whereas D and trimming came from the DNA. Of over 300,000 clones in the sample, roughly 90% were seen once. The CDR3 sequence is 14 residues long. The germline CDR1 and CDR2 sequences are MDHEN and SYDVKM. V gave up 5 bases and J gave up 3 bases; unmatched junction bases: 7. The sample taken for sequencing was peripheral blood. The gene calls are TRBV28 and TRBJ2-7, with 7 bases aligning to TRBD2. The receptor was isolated from a man aged 18 to 30 with active or convalescent COVID-19. The CDR3 sequence is CASSLRAGHYEQYF. The CDR3 region has the DNA TGTGCCAGCAGTCTACGAGCGGGGCACTACGAGCAGTACTTC. The variable domain in full, with the rest retrieved from reference TRBV28 and TRBJ2-7, is DVKVTQSSRYLVKRTGEKVFLECVQDMDHENMFWYRQDPGLGLRLIYFSYDVKMKEKGDIPEGYSVSREKKERFSLILESASTNQTSMYLCASSLRAGHYEQYFGPGTRLTVT.